The next 3 T cell receptor beta chains were all read from a single sample in a study of CD8 T cells in Susac syndrome. Random hexamers primed reverse transcription of about 0.45 to 1 ug RNA. TCRdb called the immunoSEQ multiplex PCR reads again in MiXCR, with one record for every CDR3 protein. This table has 300,000 or so distinct CDR3 sequences, about 90% appearing once. What was sequenced was CD4+ T cells from PBMCs. The receptors come from a human donor with multiple sclerosis.

The rearrangement uses TRBV29-1 and TRBJ2-1, with D unresolved. CDR1 is SQVTM, CDR2 ANQGSEA, per germline. V shed 6 bases and J shed 4 bases, with 13 bases lying between them. This CDR3 is built from 13 residues. The CDR3 sequence is CSVPVSGYNEQFF. The CDR3 region has the DNA TGCAGCGTCCCGGTCTCGGGTTACAATGAGCAGTTCTTC.

This chain uses TRBV5-1 with TRBJ2-3, with D possibly TRBD1 on 6 matching bases. Trimming cost V 3 bases and J 4 bases, with 15 bases left between them. CDR1 and CDR2 (germline): SGHRS, YFSETQ. The CDR3 contains 15 residues. The CDR3 sequence: CASSSLQGSPDTQYF. For the CDR3, the DNA is TGCGCCAGCAGCTCACTACAGGGTTCACCAGATACGCAGTATTTT.

The V and J genes are TRBV20-1 and TRBJ2-7; TRBD2 is a possible D gene (5 bases). The CDR3 is 14 amino acids. V gave up 3 bases and J gave up 3 bases, with 15 bases separating them. Germline V gene sequence: CDR1 DFQATT, CDR2 SNEGSKA (reference sequence). CDR3 sequence reads: CSASGRERLYEQYF. CDR3 bases: TGCAGTGCTAGCGGCAGAGAGCGGCTCTACGAGCAGTACTTC.